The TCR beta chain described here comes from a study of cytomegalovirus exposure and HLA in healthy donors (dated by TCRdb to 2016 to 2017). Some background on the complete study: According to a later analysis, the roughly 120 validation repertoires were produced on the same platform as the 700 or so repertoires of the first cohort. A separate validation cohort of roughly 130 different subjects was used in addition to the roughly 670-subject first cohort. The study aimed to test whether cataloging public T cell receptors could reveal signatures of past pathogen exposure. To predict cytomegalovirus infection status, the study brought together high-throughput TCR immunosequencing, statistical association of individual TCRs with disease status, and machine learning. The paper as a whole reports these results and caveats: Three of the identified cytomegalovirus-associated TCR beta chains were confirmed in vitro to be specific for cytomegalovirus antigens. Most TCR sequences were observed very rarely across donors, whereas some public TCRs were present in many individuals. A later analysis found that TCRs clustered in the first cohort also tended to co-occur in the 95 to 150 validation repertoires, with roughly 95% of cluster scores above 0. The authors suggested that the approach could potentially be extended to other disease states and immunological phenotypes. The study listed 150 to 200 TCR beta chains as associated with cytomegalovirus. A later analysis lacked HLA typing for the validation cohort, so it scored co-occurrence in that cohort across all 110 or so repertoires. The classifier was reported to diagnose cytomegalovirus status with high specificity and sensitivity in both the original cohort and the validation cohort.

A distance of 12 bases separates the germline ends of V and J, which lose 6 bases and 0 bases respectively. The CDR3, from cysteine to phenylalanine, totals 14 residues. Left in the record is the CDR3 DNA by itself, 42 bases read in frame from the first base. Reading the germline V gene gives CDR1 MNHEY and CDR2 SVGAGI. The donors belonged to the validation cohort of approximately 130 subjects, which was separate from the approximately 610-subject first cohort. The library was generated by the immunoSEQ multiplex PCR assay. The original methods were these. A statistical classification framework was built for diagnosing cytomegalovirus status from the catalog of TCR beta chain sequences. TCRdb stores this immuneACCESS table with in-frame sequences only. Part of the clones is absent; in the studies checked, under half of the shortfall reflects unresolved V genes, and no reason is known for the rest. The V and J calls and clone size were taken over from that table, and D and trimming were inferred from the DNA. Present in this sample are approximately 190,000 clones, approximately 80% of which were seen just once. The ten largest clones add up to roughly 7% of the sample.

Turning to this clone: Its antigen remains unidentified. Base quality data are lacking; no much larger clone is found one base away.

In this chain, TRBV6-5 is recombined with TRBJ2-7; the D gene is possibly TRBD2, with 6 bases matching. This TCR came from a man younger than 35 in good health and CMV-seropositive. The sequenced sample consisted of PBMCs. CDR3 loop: CASSSGGASYEQYF. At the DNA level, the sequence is TGTGCCAGCAGCTCCGGAGGGGCCTCCTACGAGCAGTACTTC.